This T cell receptor beta chain was captured by sequencing in a study of post-analysis software for immune sequencing data. V lost 3 bases, J lost 6 bases, and 9 bases lay in between. The CDR3 extends over 12 amino acids. Per germline, CDR1 DFQATT and CDR2 SNEGSKA (reference sequence). Sequencing libraries made from TCR beta cDNA carried unique molecular identifiers. Each CDR3 protein is one row after TCRdb ran MiXCR on the PCR reads. The data show approximately 250,000 distinct CDR3 sequences, approximately 34% seen once. A word on this clonotype: No antigen is known for it.

The study's findings and limits: Controls had lower frequencies than patients of roughly five TRBV segments, which included TRBV5-6, TRBV5-1 and TRBV20-1. Significantly decreased normalized Chao1 diversity was recorded for multiple sclerosis patients relative to controls.

The sample consisted of blood. The clonotype originates from a girl aged 5 to 17 with multiple sclerosis. The chain employs TRBV20-1 and TRBJ2-4, with a possible D match to TRBD2 (5 bases). The CDR3 region is CSASGVSNIQYF. The CDR3 DNA follows: TGCAGTGCTAGCGGGGTCTCAAACATTCAGTACTTC.